This TCR beta chain was found in a study of T-cell reconstitution after alpha-beta-depleted transplantation in children. The CDR3 contains 15 residues. V lost 1 base and J lost 1, with 8 bases in between. Germline V gene lookup returns CDR1 SGHTA and CDR2 FQGNSA. Molecular barcoding with unique molecular identifiers was used for the TCRbeta library. TCRdb independently ran MiXCR on the PCR reads; one entry per CDR3 protein. The sample lists some 460,000 distinct CDR3 sequences, 15% to 20% seen once, with under 30% in the top ten. The V gene is TRBV7-2, the J gene TRBJ1-3; D call uncertain. Sequencing used PBMCs, mostly from graft donor cells, obtained 360 days after TCRalphabeta/CD19-depleted stem cell transplant. This sequence was found in a boy under two years old who had a stem cell transplant for Wiskott-Aldrich syndrome, so the T cells may come from the graft donor. CDR3 sequence (DNA): TGTGCCAGCAGCTTAGGATTCGGGTCTGGAAACACCATATATTTT. Its protein is CASSLGFGSGNTIYF.